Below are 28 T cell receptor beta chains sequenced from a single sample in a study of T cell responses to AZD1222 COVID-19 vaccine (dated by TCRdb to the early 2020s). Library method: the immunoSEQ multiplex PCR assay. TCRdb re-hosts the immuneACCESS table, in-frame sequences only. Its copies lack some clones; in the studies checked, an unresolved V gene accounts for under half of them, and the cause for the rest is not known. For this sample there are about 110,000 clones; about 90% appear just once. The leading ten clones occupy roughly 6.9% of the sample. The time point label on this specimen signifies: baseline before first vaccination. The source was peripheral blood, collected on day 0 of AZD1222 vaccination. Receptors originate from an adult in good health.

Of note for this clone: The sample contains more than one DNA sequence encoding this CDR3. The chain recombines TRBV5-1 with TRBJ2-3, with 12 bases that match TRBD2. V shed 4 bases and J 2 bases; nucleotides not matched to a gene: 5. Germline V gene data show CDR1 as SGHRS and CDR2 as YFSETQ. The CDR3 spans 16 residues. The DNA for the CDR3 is TGCGCCAGCAGCAGCGGACTAGCGGGATCCACAGATACGCAGTATTTT. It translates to CASSSGLAGSTDTQYF.

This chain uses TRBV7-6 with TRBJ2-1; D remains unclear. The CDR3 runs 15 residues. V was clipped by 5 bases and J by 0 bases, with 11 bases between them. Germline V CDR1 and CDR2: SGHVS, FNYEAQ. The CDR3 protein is CASSGRADSYNEQFF. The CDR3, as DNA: TGTGCCAGCAGCGGACGGGCGGACTCCTACAATGAGCAGTTCTTC.

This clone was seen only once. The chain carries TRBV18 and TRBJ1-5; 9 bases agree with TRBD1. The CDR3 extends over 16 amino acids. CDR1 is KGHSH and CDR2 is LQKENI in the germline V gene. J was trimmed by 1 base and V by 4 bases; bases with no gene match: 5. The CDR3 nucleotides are TGTGCCAGCTCACTCGCCGGGACAGGGAGCAATCAGCCCCAGCATTTT. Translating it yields CASSLAGTGSNQPQHF.

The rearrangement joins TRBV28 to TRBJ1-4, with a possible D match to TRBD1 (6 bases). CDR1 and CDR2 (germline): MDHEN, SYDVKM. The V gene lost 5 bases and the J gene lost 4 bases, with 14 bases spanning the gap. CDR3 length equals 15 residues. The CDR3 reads CASSPSGGYNEKLFF. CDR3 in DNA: TGTGCCAGCAGTCCCTCCGGGGGCTATAATGAAAAACTGTTTTTT.

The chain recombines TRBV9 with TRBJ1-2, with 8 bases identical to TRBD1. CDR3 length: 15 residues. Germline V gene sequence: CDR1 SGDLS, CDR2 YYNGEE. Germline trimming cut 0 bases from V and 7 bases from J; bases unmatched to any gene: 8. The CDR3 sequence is CASSVEPQGASGYTF. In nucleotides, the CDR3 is TGTGCCAGCAGCGTAGAACCCCAGGGGGCGAGTGGCTACACCTTC.

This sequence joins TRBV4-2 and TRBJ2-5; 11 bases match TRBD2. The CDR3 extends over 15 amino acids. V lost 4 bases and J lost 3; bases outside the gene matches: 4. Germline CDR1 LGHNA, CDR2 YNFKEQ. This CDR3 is CASSPLAGVEETQYF. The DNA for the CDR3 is TGTGCCAGCAGCCCACTAGCGGGAGTAGAAGAGACCCAGTACTTC.

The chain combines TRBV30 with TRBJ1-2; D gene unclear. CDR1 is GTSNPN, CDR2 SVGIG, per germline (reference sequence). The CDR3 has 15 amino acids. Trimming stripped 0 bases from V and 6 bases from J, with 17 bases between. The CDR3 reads CAWSVPVTYSHGYTF. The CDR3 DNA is TGTGCCTGGAGTGTTCCGGTCACCTACTCGCATGGCTACACCTTC.

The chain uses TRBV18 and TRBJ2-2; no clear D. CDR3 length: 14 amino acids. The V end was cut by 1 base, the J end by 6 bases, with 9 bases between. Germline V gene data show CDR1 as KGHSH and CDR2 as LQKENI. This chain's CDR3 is CASSPQDLPGELFF. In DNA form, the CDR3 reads TGTGCCAGCTCACCACAAGACCTCCCCGGGGAGCTGTTTTTT.

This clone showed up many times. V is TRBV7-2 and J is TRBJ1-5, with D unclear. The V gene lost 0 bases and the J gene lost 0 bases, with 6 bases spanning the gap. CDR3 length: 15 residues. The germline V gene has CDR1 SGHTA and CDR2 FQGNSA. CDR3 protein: CASSLAGYSNQPQHF. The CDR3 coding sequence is TGTGCCAGCAGCTTAGCAGGTTATAGCAATCAGCCCCAGCATTTT.

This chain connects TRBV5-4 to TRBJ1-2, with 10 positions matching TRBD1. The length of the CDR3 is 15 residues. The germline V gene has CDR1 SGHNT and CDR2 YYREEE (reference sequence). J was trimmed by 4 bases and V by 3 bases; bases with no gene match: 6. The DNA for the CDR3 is TGTGCCAGCAGCTCGACAGGGGGCGCCTCCTATGGCTACACCTTC. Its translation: CASSSTGGASYGYTF.

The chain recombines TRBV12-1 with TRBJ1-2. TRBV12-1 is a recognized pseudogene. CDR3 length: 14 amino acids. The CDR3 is CASSLEGKSYGYTF. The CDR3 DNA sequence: TGTGCCAGCAGCTTAGAGGGGAAAAGCTATGGCTACACCTTC.

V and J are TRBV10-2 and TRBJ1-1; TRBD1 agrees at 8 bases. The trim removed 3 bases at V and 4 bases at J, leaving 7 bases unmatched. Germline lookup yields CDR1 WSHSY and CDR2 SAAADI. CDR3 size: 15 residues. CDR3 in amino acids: CASSDAGQGGTEAFF. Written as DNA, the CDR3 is TGCGCCAGCAGTGACGCAGGACAGGGTGGCACTGAAGCTTTCTTT.

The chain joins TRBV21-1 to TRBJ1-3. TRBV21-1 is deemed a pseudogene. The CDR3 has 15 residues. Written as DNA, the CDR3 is TGTGCCAGCACCCCGGGGAAAAGCTCTGGAAACACCATATATTTT. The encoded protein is CASTPGKSSGNTIYF.

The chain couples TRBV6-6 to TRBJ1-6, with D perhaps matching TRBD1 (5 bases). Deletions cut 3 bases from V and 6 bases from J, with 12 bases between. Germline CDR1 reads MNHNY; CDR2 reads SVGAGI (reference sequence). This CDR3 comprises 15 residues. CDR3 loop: CASSYGGEGNSPLHF. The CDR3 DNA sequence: TGTGCCAGCAGTTATGGGGGGGAAGGTAATTCACCCCTCCACTTT.

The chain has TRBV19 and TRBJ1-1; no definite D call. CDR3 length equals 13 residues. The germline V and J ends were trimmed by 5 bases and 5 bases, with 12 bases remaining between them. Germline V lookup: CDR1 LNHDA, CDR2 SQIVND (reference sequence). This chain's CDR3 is CASSLLPRTEAFF. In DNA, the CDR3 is TGTGCCAGTAGTTTACTACCGAGAACTGAAGCTTTCTTT.

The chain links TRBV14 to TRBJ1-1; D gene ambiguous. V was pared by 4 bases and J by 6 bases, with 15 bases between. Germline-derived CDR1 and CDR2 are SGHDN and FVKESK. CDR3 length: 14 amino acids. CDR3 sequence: CASSLAGTYPEAFF. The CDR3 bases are TGTGCCAGCAGCCTAGCAGGAACGTACCCTGAAGCTTTCTTT. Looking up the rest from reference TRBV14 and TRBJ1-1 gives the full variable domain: EAGVTQFPSHSVIEKGQTVTLRCDPISGHDNLYWYRRVMGKEIKFLLHFVKESKQDESGMPNNRFLAERTGGTYSTLKVQPAELEDSGVYFCASSLAGTYPEAFFGQGTRLTVV.

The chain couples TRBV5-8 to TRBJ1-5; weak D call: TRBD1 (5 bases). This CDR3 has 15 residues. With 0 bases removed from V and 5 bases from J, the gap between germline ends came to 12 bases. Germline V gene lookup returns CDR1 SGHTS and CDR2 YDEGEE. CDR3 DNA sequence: TGTGCCAGCAGCTTGGCGGGGGAGGGCGATCAGCCCCAGCATTTT. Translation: CASSLAGEGDQPQHF.

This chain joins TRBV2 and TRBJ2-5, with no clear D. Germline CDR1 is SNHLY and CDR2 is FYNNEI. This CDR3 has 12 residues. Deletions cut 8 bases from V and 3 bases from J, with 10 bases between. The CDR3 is CASGQAEETQYF. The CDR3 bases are TGTGCCAGCGGTCAGGCGGAAGAGACCCAGTACTTC.

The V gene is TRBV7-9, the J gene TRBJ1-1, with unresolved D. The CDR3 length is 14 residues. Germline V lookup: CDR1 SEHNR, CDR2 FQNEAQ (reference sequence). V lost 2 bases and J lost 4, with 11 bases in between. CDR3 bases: TGTGCCAGCAGCTTAACGGTCGCAGGCACTGAAGCTTTCTTT. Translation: CASSLTVAGTEAFF. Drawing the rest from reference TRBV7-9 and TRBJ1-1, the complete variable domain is DTGVSQNPRHKITKRGQNVTFRCDPISEHNRLYWYRQTLGQGPEFLTYFQNEAQLEKSRLLSDRFSAERPKGSFSTLEIQRTEQGDSAMYLCASSLTVAGTEAFFGQGTRLTVV.

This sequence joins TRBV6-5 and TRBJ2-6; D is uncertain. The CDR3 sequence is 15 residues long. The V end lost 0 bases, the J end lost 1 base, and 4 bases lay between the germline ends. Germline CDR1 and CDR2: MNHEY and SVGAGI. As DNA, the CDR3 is TGTGCCAGCAGTTACTCGTGGTCTGGGGCCAACGTCCTGACTTTC. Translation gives CASSYSWSGANVLTF.

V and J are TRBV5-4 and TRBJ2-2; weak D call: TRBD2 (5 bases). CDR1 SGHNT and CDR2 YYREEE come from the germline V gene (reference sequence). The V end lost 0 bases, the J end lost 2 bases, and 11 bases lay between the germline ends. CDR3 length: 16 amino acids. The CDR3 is CASSLAPRGNTGELFF. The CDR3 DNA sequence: TGTGCCAGCAGCTTGGCCCCTCGGGGTAACACCGGGGAGCTGTTTTTT.

The CDR3 DNA sequence: TGCGCCAGCAGCACCGGGGTCGAAGGAAACACCATATATTTT. This encodes CASSTGVEGNTIYF. The chain combines TRBV5-1 with TRBJ1-3; D gene uncertain. V gave up 4 bases and J gave up 4 bases, with 12 bases separating them. From germline, CDR1 is SGHRS and CDR2 YFSETQ. The CDR3 runs to 14 residues.

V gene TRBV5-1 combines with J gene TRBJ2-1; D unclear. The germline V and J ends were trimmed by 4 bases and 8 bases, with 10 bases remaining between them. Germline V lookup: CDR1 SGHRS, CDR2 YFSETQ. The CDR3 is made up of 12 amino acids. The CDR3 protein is CASSPVADEQFF. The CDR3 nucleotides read TGCGCCAGCAGCCCCGTGGCCGATGAGCAGTTCTTC.

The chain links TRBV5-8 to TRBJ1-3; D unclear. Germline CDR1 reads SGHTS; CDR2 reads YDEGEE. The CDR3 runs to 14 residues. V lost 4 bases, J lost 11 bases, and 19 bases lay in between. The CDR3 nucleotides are TGTGCCAGCAGCCCCGGGCCATCTCTTTACCCCATATATTTT. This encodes CASSPGPSLYPIYF.

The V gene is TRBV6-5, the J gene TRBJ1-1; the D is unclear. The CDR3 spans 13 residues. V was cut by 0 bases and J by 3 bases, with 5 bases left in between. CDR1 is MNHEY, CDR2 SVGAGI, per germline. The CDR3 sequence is CASSYSKYTEAFF. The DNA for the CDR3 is TGTGCCAGCAGTTACTCGAAATACACTGAAGCTTTCTTT.

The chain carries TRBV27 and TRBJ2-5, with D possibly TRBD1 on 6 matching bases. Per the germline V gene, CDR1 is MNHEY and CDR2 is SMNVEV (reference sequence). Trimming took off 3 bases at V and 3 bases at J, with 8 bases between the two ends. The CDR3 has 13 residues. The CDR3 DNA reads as TGTGCCAGCAGTTTTGGGGGCAAAGAGACCCAGTACTTC. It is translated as CASSFGGKETQYF.

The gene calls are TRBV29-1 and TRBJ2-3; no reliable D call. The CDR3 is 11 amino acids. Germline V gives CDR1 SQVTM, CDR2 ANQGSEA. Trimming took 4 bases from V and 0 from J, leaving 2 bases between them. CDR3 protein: CSVVSTDTQYF. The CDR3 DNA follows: TGCAGCGTTGTCAGCACAGATACGCAGTATTTT.

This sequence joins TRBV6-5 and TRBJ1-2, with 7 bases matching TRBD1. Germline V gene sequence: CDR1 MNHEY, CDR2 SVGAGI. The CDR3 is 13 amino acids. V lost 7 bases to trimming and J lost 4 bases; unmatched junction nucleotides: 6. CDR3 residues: CASTEQGSYGYTF. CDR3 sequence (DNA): TGTGCCAGCACCGAACAGGGGAGCTATGGCTACACCTTC.